This T cell receptor beta chain originates from a study of beta chain features in type 1 diabetes. Study overall: Sorted cells from all samples, numbering about 98 million, were examined.

The length of the CDR3 is 13 residues. Unmatched junction bases numbered 4, after V lost 5 bases and J lost 4 bases. Germline V CDR1 and CDR2: SGHVS, FQNEAQ. Sorted CD4+ subsets: naive, central memory, regulatory, stem cell-like memory (CD45RO/CCR7/CD25/CD127/CD95/CD27 panel). Only one count was recorded for this clone. Antigen unknown. Findings and limits, study-wide: The analysis here could not establish whether HLA type shapes TCRB rearrangement. cDNA-based reads could over-represent cells with high TCR expression.

Expressed TCRB transcripts got sequenced, as all isolated RNA was reverse transcribed. Profiling relied on immunoSEQ multiplex PCR, and the TCRdb table lists in-frame clones only, not all of them. Of 300,000 to 350,000 clones listed, roughly a fifth are singletons. Sequenced material: naive CD4+ T cells from blood. This sequence originates from a woman aged 18-35 years in good health. This chain connects TRBV7-8 to TRBJ1-2; 7 bases fit TRBD1. The CDR3 is CASSNRDSYGYTF. CDR3 DNA sequence: TGTGCCAGCAGCAACCGGGACAGCTATGGCTACACCTTC. The whole variable domain, filled in from reference TRBV7-8 and TRBJ1-2, reads GAGVSQSPRYKVAKRGQDVALRCDPISGHVSLFWYQQALGQGPEFLTYFQNEAQLDKSGLPSDRFFAERPEGSVSTLKIQRTQQEDSAVYLCASSNRDSYGYTFGSGTRLTVV.